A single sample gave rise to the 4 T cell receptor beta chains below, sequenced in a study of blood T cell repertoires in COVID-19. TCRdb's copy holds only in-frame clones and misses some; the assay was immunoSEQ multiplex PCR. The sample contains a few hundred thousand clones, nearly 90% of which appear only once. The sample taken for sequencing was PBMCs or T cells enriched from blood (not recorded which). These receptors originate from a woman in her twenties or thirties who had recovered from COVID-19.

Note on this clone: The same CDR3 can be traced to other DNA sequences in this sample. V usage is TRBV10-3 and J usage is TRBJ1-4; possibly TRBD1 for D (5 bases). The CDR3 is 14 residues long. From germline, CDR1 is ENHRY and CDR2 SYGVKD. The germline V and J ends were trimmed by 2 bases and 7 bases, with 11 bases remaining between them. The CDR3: CAISEGGAGEKLFF. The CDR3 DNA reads TGTGCCATCAGTGAGGGAGGGGCTGGTGAAAAACTGTTTTTT.

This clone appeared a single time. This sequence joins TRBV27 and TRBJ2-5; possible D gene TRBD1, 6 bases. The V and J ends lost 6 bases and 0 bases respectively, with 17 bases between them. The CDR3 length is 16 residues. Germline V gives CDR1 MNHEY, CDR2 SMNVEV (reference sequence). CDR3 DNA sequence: TGTGCCAGCAGCTCTGGTGGGGGCGGGTACCAAGAGACCCAGTACTTC. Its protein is CASSSGGGGYQETQYF.

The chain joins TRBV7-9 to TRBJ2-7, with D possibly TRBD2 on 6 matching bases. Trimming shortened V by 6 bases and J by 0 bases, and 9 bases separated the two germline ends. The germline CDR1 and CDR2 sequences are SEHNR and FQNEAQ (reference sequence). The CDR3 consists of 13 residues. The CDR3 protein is CASREGLSYEQYF. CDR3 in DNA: TGTGCCAGCAGGGAGGGCCTCTCCTACGAGCAGTACTTC.

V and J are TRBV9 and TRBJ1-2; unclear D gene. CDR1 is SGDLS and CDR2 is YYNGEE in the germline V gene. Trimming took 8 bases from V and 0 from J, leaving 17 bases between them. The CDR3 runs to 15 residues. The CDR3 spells CASLTRSSPNYGYTF. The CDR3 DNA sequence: TGTGCCAGTCTCACTCGAAGTTCCCCTAACTATGGCTACACCTTC.